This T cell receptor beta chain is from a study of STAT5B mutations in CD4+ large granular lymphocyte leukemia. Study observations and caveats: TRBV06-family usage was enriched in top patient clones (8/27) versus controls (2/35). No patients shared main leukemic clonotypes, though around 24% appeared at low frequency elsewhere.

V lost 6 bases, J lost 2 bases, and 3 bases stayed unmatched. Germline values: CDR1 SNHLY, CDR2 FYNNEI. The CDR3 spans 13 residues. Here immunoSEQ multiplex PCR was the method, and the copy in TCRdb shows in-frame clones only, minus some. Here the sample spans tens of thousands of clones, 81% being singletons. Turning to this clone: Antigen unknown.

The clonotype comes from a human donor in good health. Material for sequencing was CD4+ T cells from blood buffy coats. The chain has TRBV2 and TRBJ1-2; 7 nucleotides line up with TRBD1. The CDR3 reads CASSEQGNYGYTF. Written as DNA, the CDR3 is TGTGCCAGCAGCGAACAGGGGAACTATGGCTACACCTTC.